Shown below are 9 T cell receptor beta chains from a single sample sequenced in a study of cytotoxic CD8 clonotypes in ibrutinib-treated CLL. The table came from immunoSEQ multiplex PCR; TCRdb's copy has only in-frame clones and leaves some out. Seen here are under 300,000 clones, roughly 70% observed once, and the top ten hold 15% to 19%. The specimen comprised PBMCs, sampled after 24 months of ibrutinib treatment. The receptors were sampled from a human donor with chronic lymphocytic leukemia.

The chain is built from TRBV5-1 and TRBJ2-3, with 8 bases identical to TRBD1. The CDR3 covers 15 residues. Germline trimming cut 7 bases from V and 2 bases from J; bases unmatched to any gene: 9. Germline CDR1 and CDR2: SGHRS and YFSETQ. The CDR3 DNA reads TGCGCCAGCGCTTTCCGGGACAGGTACACAGATACGCAGTATTTT. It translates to CASAFRDRYTDTQYF.

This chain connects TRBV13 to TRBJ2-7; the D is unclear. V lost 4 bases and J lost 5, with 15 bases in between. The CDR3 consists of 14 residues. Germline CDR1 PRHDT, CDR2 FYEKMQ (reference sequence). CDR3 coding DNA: TGTGCCAGCAGCTCGGCCCTGAAGACCCACGAGCAGTACTTC. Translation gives CASSSALKTHEQYF.

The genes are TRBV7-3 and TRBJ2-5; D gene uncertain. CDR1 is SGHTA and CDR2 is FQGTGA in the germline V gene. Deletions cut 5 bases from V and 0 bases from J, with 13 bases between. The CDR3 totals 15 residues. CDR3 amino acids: CASSPLGQYQETQYF. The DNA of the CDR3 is TGTGCCAGCAGCCCCCTCGGGCAGTACCAAGAGACCCAGTACTTC.

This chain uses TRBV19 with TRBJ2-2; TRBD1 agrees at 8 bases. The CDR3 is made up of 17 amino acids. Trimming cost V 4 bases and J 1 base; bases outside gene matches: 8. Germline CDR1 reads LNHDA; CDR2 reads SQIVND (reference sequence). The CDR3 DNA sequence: TGTGCCAGTAGTACCACAACCGGGACAGGGAACACCGGGGAGCTGTTTTTT. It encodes CASSTTTGTGNTGELFF. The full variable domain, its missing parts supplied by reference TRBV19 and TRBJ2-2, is DGGITQSPKYLFRKEGQNVTLSCEQNLNHDAMYWYRQDPGQGLRLIYYSQIVNDFQKGDIAEGYSVSREKKESFPLTVTSAQKNPTAFYLCASSTTTGTGNTGELFFGEGSRLTVL.

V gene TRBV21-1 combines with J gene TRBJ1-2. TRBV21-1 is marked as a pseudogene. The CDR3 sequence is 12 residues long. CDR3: CASSSSEDGYTF. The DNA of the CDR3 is TGTGCCAGCAGCAGCTCTGAGGATGGCTACACCTTC.

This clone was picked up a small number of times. CDR3: CASTHLGLEQYF. The CDR3 DNA is TGTGCCAGCACCCACCTAGGGCTCGAGCAGTACTTC. The chain uses TRBV6-6 and TRBJ2-7; D remains unclear. Germline V gene lookup returns CDR1 MNHNY and CDR2 SVGAGI (reference sequence). The CDR3 contains 12 residues. Trimming removed 7 bases at V and 6 bases at J, with 13 bases between.

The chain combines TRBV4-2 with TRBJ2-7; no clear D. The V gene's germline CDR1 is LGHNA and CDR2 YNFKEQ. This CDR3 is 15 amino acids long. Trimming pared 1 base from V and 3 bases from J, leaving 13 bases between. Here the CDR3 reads CASSQVKTPNYEQYF. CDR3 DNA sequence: TGTGCCAGCAGCCAAGTGAAGACCCCTAACTACGAGCAGTACTTC.

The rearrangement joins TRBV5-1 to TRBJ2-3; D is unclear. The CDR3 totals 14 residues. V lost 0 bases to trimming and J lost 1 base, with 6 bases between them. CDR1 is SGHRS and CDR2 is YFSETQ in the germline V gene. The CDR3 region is CASSLAYGTDTQYF. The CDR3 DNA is TGCGCCAGCAGCTTGGCGTATGGCACAGATACGCAGTATTTT.

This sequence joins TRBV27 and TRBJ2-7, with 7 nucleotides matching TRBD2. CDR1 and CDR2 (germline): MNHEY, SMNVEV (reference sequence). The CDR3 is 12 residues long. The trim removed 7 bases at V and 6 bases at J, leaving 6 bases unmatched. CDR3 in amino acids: CASMSGIGEQYF. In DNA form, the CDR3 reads TGTGCCAGCATGAGCGGGATCGGCGAGCAGTACTTC.